The entry below gives a single TCR beta chain sequence along with its context. What it binds is unknown. Constant-region reverse primers amplified full-length variable regions, followed by semi-nested Nested Universal Primer A PCR. TCRdb used MiXCR to reprocess the 5' RACE reads, holding one entry per CDR3 protein. The sample consists of under 60,000 distinct CDR3 sequences, more than 25% of them appearing once. Whole-study findings and limits: Tumor memory CD4+ T cell TCR gene usage clustered with blood and lymph node memory CD4+ cells and lymph node naive CD4+ cells. Tumor-infiltrating Treg TCR alpha and beta sequences overlapped most with tumor naive CD4+ T cells, then blood naive.

V lost 3 bases, J lost 2 bases, and 12 bases lay in between. CDR3 length: 14 amino acids. Germline loops: CDR1 DFQATT, CDR2 SNEGSKA (reference sequence). Naive CD4+ cells had CD25+ Tregs removed. This receptor was identified in a female donor with breast cancer. Sequencing was done on a sample of naive CD4+ T cells sorted from blood. Subset here: naive CD4+ T cells, CD4+CD45RA+CD25-. The rearrangement links TRBV20-1 to TRBJ2-3; D is ambiguous. The CDR3, as DNA: TGCAGTGCTAGTAACGTTTTAGACACAGATACGCAGTATTTT. This translates into CSASNVLDTDTQYF.